This TCR beta chain was retrieved from a study of blood T cell repertoires in COVID-19. Study-wide context: The origin of the acute and convalescent COVID-19 samples was the United States, Italy and Spain. Sources were T cells, B-cell-depleted T cells, or PBMCs; the material itself was cDNA or gDNA.

V was shortened by 1 base and J by 3 bases, with 4 bases between the two germline ends. Germline V gene data show CDR1 as SGHKS and CDR2 as YYEKEE (reference sequence). The CDR3 sequence is 13 residues long. Data came from immunoSEQ multiplex PCR; TCRdb stores just in-frame clones and leaves some out. The repertoire includes 150,000 to 200,000 clones, approximately 80% of them detected once, and 10% to 15% sits in the top ten. Participants spanned ages about 18 to 95 years and resided in 20 to 30 US areas. Resolution of symptoms, clearance, or two negative PCRs was present in recovered Cohort 3 donors.

The chain links TRBV5-5 to TRBJ1-4; D remains ambiguous. The receptor's source is a man between 50 and 59 years old who had recovered from COVID-19. The source material was PBMCs or T cells enriched from blood (not recorded which). The CDR3 DNA is TGTGCCAGCAGCTTGCGGTCTAATGAAAAACTGTTTTTT. This codes for CASSLRSNEKLFF.